These 16 T cell receptor beta chains originate from one sample sequenced in a study of beta chain features in type 1 diabetes. Study results and caveats: TCRB CDR3s from Type 1 diabetes patients were moderately but significantly shorter in all four CD4+ subsets.

Their antigens remain unidentified. The study reverse transcribed the entire isolated RNA, so it sequenced expressed TCRB transcripts. Sequenced by immunoSEQ multiplex PCR; TCRdb stores in-frame clones only, minus some. The sample has 600,000 to 750,000 clones, over 10% seen once. Sequencing was done on a sample of naive CD4+ T cells from blood. These receptors all stem from a young man with type 1 diabetes.

This clone has a handful of counts. V and J are TRBV7-9 and TRBJ2-5; tentatively, D is TRBD1 (5 bases). CDR3 size: 13 residues. Germline CDR1 and CDR2: SEHNR and FQNEAQ (reference sequence). Between the trimmed V and J ends, which lost 5 bases and 5 bases, there was a span of 12 bases. CDR3 protein: CASSQGAPETQYF. In DNA form, the CDR3 reads TGTGCCAGCAGCCAAGGGGCCCCGGAGACCCAGTACTTC.

This chain connects TRBV23-1 to TRBJ2-7; 9 nucleotides match TRBD1. TRBV23-1 qualifies as an ORF whose function is uncertain. V dropped 2 bases and J dropped 4; count of bases not matched to a gene: 3. The CDR3 spans 14 residues. The CDR3 here is CASSQETGGYEQYF. DNA of the CDR3: TGCGCCAGCAGTCAAGAGACAGGGGGTTACGAGCAGTACTTC.

The chain carries TRBV6-5 and TRBJ2-7; possibly TRBD1 or TRBD2 for D (5 bases each). CDR1 is MNHEY, CDR2 SVGAGI, per germline. This CDR3 contains 14 residues. The V end was cut by 5 bases, the J end by 1 base, with 12 bases between. The CDR3 here is CASSQGPLSYEQYF. Here the CDR3 DNA reads TGTGCCAGCAGTCAGGGACCTCTATCCTACGAGCAGTACTTC.

The chain is built from TRBV28 and TRBJ2-7; 8 nucleotides agree with TRBD2. The CDR3 spans 16 residues. After removal of 1 base from V and 4 bases from J, the junction contained 9 bases not matched to a gene. The V gene's germline CDR1 is MDHEN and CDR2 SYDVKM. CDR3 DNA sequence: TGTGCCAGCAGTTTATCGGGGGGGGACGTGTTTTACGAGCAGTACTTC. Its translation is CASSLSGGDVFYEQYF.

The chain employs TRBV23-1 and TRBJ1-2; D is perhaps TRBD1 (6 bases). TRBV23-1 is an open reading frame whose function is uncertain. Trimming removed 1 base from V and 1 base from J, with 16 bases in between. The CDR3 runs to 17 residues. CDR3 sequence reads: CASSQFLQGGDNYGYTF. The CDR3 region has the DNA TGCGCCAGCAGTCAATTCCTACAGGGAGGGGATAACTATGGCTACACCTTC.

The V and J genes are TRBV12-2 and TRBJ1-5; the table's D gene call, TRBD1, was not cross checked with the DNA. TRBV12-2 is classified as a pseudogene. There are 14 residues in the CDR3. The CDR3 DNA is TGTGCAAGTCGCTACATAACAGGGAGACAGCCCCAGCATTTT. It encodes CASRYITGRQPQHF.

This clone was observed a handful of times. The chain combines TRBV11-2 with TRBJ1-5; TRBD1 matches at 7 bases. Germline V CDR1 and CDR2: SGHAT, FQNNGV. This CDR3 has 14 residues. V dropped 5 bases and J dropped 6; count of bases not matched to a gene: 7. The CDR3 reads CASSLDRDRQPQHF. The CDR3 bases are TGTGCCAGCAGCCTTGACAGGGACCGTCAGCCCCAGCATTTT.

The V gene is TRBV29-1, the J gene TRBJ2-1; D not certain. The CDR3 has 13 amino acids. V dropped 4 bases and J dropped 4 bases, with 11 bases sitting between them. In germline, CDR1 is SQVTM, CDR2 ANQGSEA. The CDR3: CSVGTDGYNEQFF. The CDR3 DNA reads TGCAGCGTTGGTACTGATGGGTACAATGAGCAGTTCTTC.

This rearrangement joins TRBV7-2 to TRBJ2-1; the D gene is possibly TRBD1 (5 bases). Germline V gives CDR1 SGHTA, CDR2 FQGNSA. Between the trimmed V and J ends, which lost 3 bases and 9 bases, there was a span of 18 bases. This CDR3 has 15 amino acids. CDR3 sequence (DNA): TGTGCCAGCAGCTTTACCAGGGTTACTGGGATTGAGCAGTTCTTC. Its translation: CASSFTRVTGIEQFF.

The table lists this clone with a few counts. The V and J genes are TRBV5-1 and TRBJ2-7; D remains ambiguous. This CDR3 has 13 residues. Germline lookup yields CDR1 SGHRS and CDR2 YFSETQ. V dropped 4 bases and J dropped 4 bases, with 12 bases sitting between them. The CDR3 coding sequence is TGCGCCAGCAGCCCTGGGCCCCAGTACGAGCAGTACTTC. Residues: CASSPGPQYEQYF.

The genes are TRBV5-1 and TRBJ2-5, with D perhaps matching TRBD1 or TRBD2 (5 bases each). Between the trimmed V and J ends, which lost 3 bases and 1 base, there was a span of 10 bases. The germline V gene has CDR1 SGHRS and CDR2 YFSETQ. The length of the CDR3 is 14 residues. CDR3 sequence reads: CASSSGLFQETQYF. The CDR3, as DNA: TGCGCCAGCAGCTCGGGGCTCTTCCAAGAGACCCAGTACTTC.

The chain employs TRBV7-9 and TRBJ2-3, with a possible D match to TRBD2 (5 bases). Between the trimmed V and J ends, which lost 6 bases and 2 bases, there was a span of 15 bases. The V gene's germline CDR1 is SEHNR and CDR2 FQNEAQ (reference sequence). This CDR3 has 15 amino acids. CDR3 bases: TGTGCCAGCAGTGAAACGGACTTGCCCACAGATACGCAGTATTTT. Residues: CASSETDLPTDTQYF.

V is TRBV21-1 and J is TRBJ1-4; TRBD1 is taken as the D call from the table, unchecked against the DNA. TRBV21-1 is shown as a pseudogene. The CDR3 extends over 18 amino acids. The CDR3 region is CASSERDRGLGTNEKLFF. The CDR3 nucleotides read TGTGCCAGCAGCGAGAGGGACAGGGGGCTGGGAACTAATGAAAAACTGTTTTTT.

The gene calls are TRBV30 and TRBJ1-3, with D unclear. Germline-derived CDR1 and CDR2 are GTSNPN and SVGIG (reference sequence). V was clipped by 3 bases and J by 1 base, with 7 bases between them. The CDR3 runs to 13 residues. This CDR3 is CAWRVGSGNTIYF. The CDR3, as DNA: TGTGCCTGGAGGGTGGGATCTGGAAACACCATATATTTT.

This clone was seen only a few times. This chain uses TRBV10-3 with TRBJ1-4; D may be TRBD1 (5 bases). CDR1 is ENHRY, CDR2 SYGVKD, per germline. Trimming shortened V by 1 base and J by 5 bases, and 11 bases separated the two germline ends. This CDR3 has 15 residues. The CDR3 sequence: CAISEWGPPNEKLFF. The CDR3 nucleotides read TGTGCCATCAGTGAGTGGGGACCCCCAAATGAAAAACTGTTTTTT.

The chain joins TRBV4-2 to TRBJ1-4; D is undetermined. Germline V gene sequence: CDR1 LGHNA, CDR2 YNFKEQ. This CDR3 has 12 amino acids. V was trimmed by 4 bases and J by 3 bases, leaving 3 bases between them. In nucleotides, the CDR3 is TGTGCCAGCAGCCGATCTAATGAAAAACTGTTTTTT. Translated, it gives CASSRSNEKLFF.